One sample yielded the 31 T cell receptor beta chains listed below, sequenced in a study of shared clonotypes between healthy human individuals. Generated by immunoSEQ multiplex PCR, the TCRdb table keeps only in-frame clones and is missing some. The sample contains more than 500,000 clones, 95% of which appear only once. The naive CD8 subset, CD45RO-negative cells positively selected for CCR7, excluded terminally differentiated effector memory CD45RA+ cells. Sequenced input: naive CD8+ T cells sorted from blood. The receptors derive from a woman aged 25 to 45 in good health.

The V and J genes are TRBV19 and TRBJ2-3, with D maybe TRBD2 (5 bases). Per the germline V gene, CDR1 is LNHDA and CDR2 is SQIVND (reference sequence). Trimming shortened V by 8 bases and J by 5 bases, and 20 bases separated the two germline ends. This CDR3 has 15 amino acids. DNA of the CDR3: TGTGCCAGTCCCACCTTGCTAGCTGTTGGAGATACGCAGTATTTT. This translates into CASPTLLAVGDTQYF.

The chain combines TRBV5-5 with TRBJ2-7, with 8 bases lining up with TRBD1. The germline V gene encodes CDR1 SGHKS and CDR2 YYEKEE (reference sequence). This CDR3 has 14 amino acids. The junction had 10 bases not matched to a gene; V was cut back by 5 bases and J by 6 bases. This chain's CDR3 is CASRRRQGMGEQYF. In DNA, the CDR3 is TGTGCCAGCAGGCGACGACAGGGGATGGGCGAGCAGTACTTC.

The chain joins TRBV10-3 to TRBJ2-3; 7 bases align to TRBD2. Germline assignment: CDR1 ENHRY and CDR2 SYGVKD. Trimming took 3 bases from V and 4 from J; bases not matched to a gene: 7. The CDR3 covers 15 residues. The CDR3 DNA follows: TGTGCCATCAGTGACAGCGGGATTCCCGCAGATACGCAGTATTTT. Amino acid sequence: CAISDSGIPADTQYF.

The CDR3 sequence: CASSQRAGNGEKLFF. CDR3 coding DNA: TGCGCCAGCAGCCAAAGAGCGGGGAACGGCGAAAAACTGTTTTTT. The chain links TRBV4-1 to TRBJ1-4; D ambiguous. Germline CDR1 MGHRA, CDR2 YSYEKL. The CDR3 is 15 amino acids. Between the trimmed V and J ends, which lost 2 bases and 8 bases, there was a span of 15 bases.

The rearrangement uses TRBV9 and TRBJ1-4; 8 positions agree with TRBD1. The CDR3 has 15 amino acids. Trimming removed 3 bases from V and 2 bases from J; junction bases left unmatched: 3. Germline-derived CDR1 and CDR2 are SGDLS and YYNGEE. DNA for the CDR3: TGTGCCAGCAGCGGGACAGGGAGGACTAATGAAAAACTGTTTTTT. Its translation: CASSGTGRTNEKLFF.

The DNA for the CDR3 is TGCAGCGTACTACAGAATGAAGCTTTCTTT. It yields the protein CSVLQNEAFF. The chain carries TRBV29-1 and TRBJ1-1, with D unresolved. The CDR3 loop spans 10 amino acids. Germline CDR1 is SQVTM and CDR2 is ANQGSEA. The germline V and J ends were trimmed by 6 bases and 7 bases, with 9 bases remaining between them.

The chain combines TRBV15 with TRBJ2-1; 8 bases map to TRBD2. There are 16 residues in the CDR3. CDR1 and CDR2 (germline): LNHNV, YYDKDF (reference sequence). V lost 0 bases, J lost 4 bases, and 5 bases stayed unmatched. This CDR3 reads CATSRDLLAGYNEQFF. The CDR3 DNA reads as TGTGCCACCAGCAGAGATTTGCTAGCGGGTTACAATGAGCAGTTCTTC.

The chain is built from TRBV19 and TRBJ2-7; tentatively, D is TRBD2 (5 bases). Trimming pared 3 bases from V and 4 bases from J, leaving 13 bases between. This CDR3 is built from 14 residues. CDR1 is LNHDA and CDR2 is SQIVND in the germline V gene (reference sequence). The DNA for the CDR3 is TGTGCCAGTAGTATGGGCGGGTCCCTATACGAGCAGTACTTC. This translates into CASSMGGSLYEQYF.

This chain's CDR3 is CASSPERDRDQPQHF. CDR3 DNA sequence: TGTGCCAGCTCACCAGAAAGGGACAGGGATCAGCCCCAGCATTTT. The J gene is TRBJ1-5, the V gene TRBV18; 9 positions agree with TRBD1. After removal of 2 bases from V and 5 bases from J, the junction contained 4 bases not matched to a gene. Germline V gene data show CDR1 as KGHSH and CDR2 as LQKENI. The CDR3 spans 15 residues.

This clone is a singleton in its sample. This chain joins TRBV4-1 and TRBJ2-5; 7 nucleotides line up with TRBD1. The CDR3 is made up of 16 amino acids. V lost 1 base and J lost 2; bases outside the gene matches: 7. CDR1 and CDR2 (germline): MGHRA, YSYEKL. The CDR3 sequence is CASSQATGTAQETQYF. Written as DNA, the CDR3 is TGCGCCAGCAGCCAAGCTACCGGGACAGCACAAGAGACCCAGTACTTC.

The chain combines TRBV4-2 with TRBJ2-7; D is ambiguous. The CDR3 totals 15 residues. Trimming left V 0 bases short and J 0 bases short, with 9 bases between. Germline V gene sequence: CDR1 LGHNA, CDR2 YNFKEQ. DNA for the CDR3: TGTGCCAGCAGCCAAGATCCTAGTCCCTCCTACGAGCAGTACTTC. Amino acid sequence: CASSQDPSPSYEQYF.

There are a few counts of this clone. V usage is TRBV29-1 and J usage is TRBJ1-2, with TRBD1 matching 8 bases. The trim removed 7 bases at V and 6 bases at J, leaving 4 bases unmatched. This CDR3 region has 11 residues. Germline CDR1 SQVTM, CDR2 ANQGSEA. CDR3 loop: CSARTGNGYTF. The CDR3 coding sequence is TGCAGCGCCCGGACAGGGAATGGCTACACCTTC.

This CDR3 reads CASTPPRTGSNTEAFF. In DNA form, the CDR3 reads TGTGCCAGCACCCCTCCTCGGACAGGGTCTAACACTGAAGCTTTCTTT. J is TRBJ1-1 and V is TRBV28; the match to TRBD1 covers 8 bases. Germline V gives CDR1 MDHEN, CDR2 SYDVKM. J gave up 2 bases and V 7 bases, and 12 bases lay outside the gene matches. This CDR3 is built from 16 residues. Drawing the rest from reference TRBV28 and TRBJ1-1, the complete variable domain is DVKVTQSSRYLVKRTGEKVFLECVQDMDHENMFWYRQDPGLGLRLIYFSYDVKMKEKGDIPEGYSVSREKKERFSLILESASTNQTSMYLCASTPPRTGSNTEAFFGQGTRLTVV.

This chain links TRBV27 with TRBJ2-1; D may be TRBD1 (5 bases). The V end was cut by 3 bases, the J end by 7 bases, with 10 bases between. CDR3 size: 13 residues. CDR1 and CDR2 from the germline V gene are MNHEY and SMNVEV (reference sequence). DNA for the CDR3: TGTGCCAGCAGTTTTGGACAACGAAATGAGCAGTTCTTC. Residues: CASSFGQRNEQFF.

The chain links TRBV2 to TRBJ2-7; no reliable D call. This CDR3 is 15 amino acids long. V lost 3 bases to trimming and J lost 1 base, with 13 bases between them. Germline CDR1 is SNHLY and CDR2 is FYNNEI. The CDR3 loop reads CASSEILTHSYEQYF. CDR3 nucleotide sequence: TGTGCCAGCAGTGAGATTTTAACCCATTCCTACGAGCAGTACTTC.

The chain carries TRBV5-1 and TRBJ2-7, with unresolved D. V was cut by 4 bases and J by 5 bases, with 16 bases left in between. Germline V CDR1 and CDR2: SGHRS, YFSETQ. This CDR3 has 14 residues. The CDR3 reads CASSLDLGLDEQYF. The CDR3 coding sequence is TGCGCCAGCAGCCTCGACTTAGGCCTGGACGAGCAGTACTTC.

The chain joins TRBV5-1 to TRBJ2-7; D uncertain. Trimming shortened V by 0 bases and J by 5 bases, and 9 bases separated the two germline ends. The CDR3 has 13 residues. The germline V gene encodes CDR1 SGHRS and CDR2 YFSETQ. The CDR3 sequence: CASSLGDRDEQYF. CDR3 DNA sequence: TGCGCCAGCAGCTTGGGGGATCGCGACGAGCAGTACTTC.

The V and J genes are TRBV7-9 and TRBJ1-1; tentative D call: TRBD1 (6 bases). V was pared by 5 bases and J by 3 bases, with 16 bases between. This CDR3 contains 15 residues. Germline loops: CDR1 SEHNR, CDR2 FQNEAQ (reference sequence). The DNA for the CDR3 is TGTGCCAGCAGCCCCGGTTGGGGGGGCGACACTGAAGCTTTCTTT. Translated: CASSPGWGGDTEAFF.

The genes are TRBV4-2 and TRBJ2-7; TRBD2 matches 10 bases. Trimming cost V 3 bases and J 5 bases; bases outside gene matches: 13. The CDR3 loop spans 17 amino acids. Germline lookup yields CDR1 LGHNA and CDR2 YNFKEQ. CDR3: CASSQGWGSGRSHEQYF. CDR3 bases: TGTGCCAGCAGCCAGGGGTGGGGTAGCGGGAGGAGCCACGAGCAGTACTTC.

The chain has TRBV9 and TRBJ2-7, with 10 positions matching TRBD1. The CDR3 covers 18 residues. The trim removed 2 bases at V and 2 bases at J, leaving 13 bases unmatched. CDR1 is SGDLS, CDR2 YYNGEE, per germline. The CDR3 DNA sequence: TGTGCCAGCAGCGTGGAAGGGCCATTGGGGACAGGGGCCTACGAGCAGTACTTC. Its protein is CASSVEGPLGTGAYEQYF.

This clone was recorded once. Different DNA sequences within this sample yield the same CDR3. The rearrangement uses TRBV7-6 and TRBJ2-3; D is perhaps TRBD1 (6 bases). Germline V gene sequence: CDR1 SGHVS, CDR2 FNYEAQ. V was clipped by 2 bases and J by 6 bases, with 15 bases between them. The CDR3 loop spans 15 amino acids. CDR3 sequence reads: CASSLPGQSTDTQYF. DNA of the CDR3: TGTGCCAGCAGCTTACCCGGACAGTCGACGGATACGCAGTATTTT.

Only a few counts were recorded for this clone. This sequence joins TRBV28 and TRBJ2-7, with D unresolved. Germline CDR1 MDHEN, CDR2 SYDVKM. Trimming left V 2 bases short and J 3 bases short, with 8 bases between. This CDR3 has 13 amino acids. The chain's CDR3 is CASSLAGRYEQYF. The CDR3 DNA follows: TGTGCCAGCAGTTTAGCAGGCCGCTACGAGCAGTACTTC.

With regard to this clone: The sample has other DNA sequences that encode this CDR3 too. The rearrangement joins TRBV4-1 to TRBJ1-1; D unresolved. The CDR3 spans 11 residues. The V and J ends lost 4 bases and 0 bases respectively, with 0 bases between them. Germline loops: CDR1 MGHRA, CDR2 YSYEKL. CDR3 loop: CASSLNTEAFF. CDR3 sequence (DNA): TGCGCCAGCAGCCTGAACACTGAAGCTTTCTTT.

V is TRBV5-4 and J is TRBJ2-1; D is perhaps TRBD1 or TRBD2 (5 bases each). Per germline, CDR1 SGHNT and CDR2 YYREEE (reference sequence). V was cut by 2 bases and J by 6 bases, with 12 bases left in between. CDR3 length: 14 amino acids. CDR3 nucleotides: TGTGCCAGCAGCTTCTCGGGACGGCTCAATGAGCAGTTCTTC. Translated: CASSFSGRLNEQFF.

This chain connects TRBV7-7 to TRBJ2-1; 9 bases are shared with TRBD2. The CDR3 sequence is 16 residues long. The V gene's germline CDR1 is SSHAT and CDR2 FNYEAQ (reference sequence). With V trimmed by 5 bases and J by 3 bases, 8 bases remained unmatched. In DNA form, the CDR3 reads TGTGCCAGCAGCCCCTTGGCGGGGGGGCGCTACAATGAGCAGTTCTTC. It yields the protein CASSPLAGGRYNEQFF.

In regard to this clone: Other DNA sequences in the same sample also yield this CDR3. V is TRBV27 and J is TRBJ1-1; D remains unclear. The CDR3 spans 15 residues. V gave up 1 base and J gave up 1 base, with 10 bases separating them. Germline CDR1 and CDR2: MNHEY and SMNVEV (reference sequence). CDR3 DNA: TGTGCCAGCAGTTTATTGGCAGGCACGAACACTGAAGCTTTCTTT. This gives the protein CASSLLAGTNTEAFF.

The chain uses TRBV7-5 and TRBJ1-2. TRBV7-5 is deemed a pseudogene. The CDR3 contains 12 residues. The CDR3 is CVRSYHLPGYTF. CDR3 bases: TGTGTCAGAAGCTACCATCTTCCCGGCTACACCTTC.

The rearrangement links TRBV4-1 to TRBJ2-1, with a possible D match to TRBD2 (5 bases). Germline V CDR1 and CDR2: MGHRA, YSYEKL. Deletions cut 1 base from V and 5 bases from J, with 12 bases between. This CDR3 contains 15 residues. CDR3 nucleotide sequence: TGCGCCAGCAGCCAAGTGTCGGCTAGCCACAATGAGCAGTTCTTC. Its protein product is CASSQVSASHNEQFF.

This rearrangement joins TRBV29-1 to TRBJ2-7, with 7 nucleotides matching TRBD2. The CDR3 has 13 residues. Trimming took 5 bases from V and 4 from J; bases not matched to a gene: 8. Per germline, CDR1 SQVTM and CDR2 ANQGSEA. The DNA of the CDR3 is TGCAGCGTTACTACGGGCGGGAGTTACGAGCAGTACTTC. This translates into CSVTTGGSYEQYF.

A word on this clone: Other DNA sequences in this specimen translate into the identical CDR3. This sequence joins TRBV28 and TRBJ2-7, with 9 positions matching TRBD2. Germline V CDR1 and CDR2: MDHEN, SYDVKM. Trimming at V came to 2 bases and at J to 2 bases, leaving 1 base not matched to a gene. The CDR3 extends over 14 amino acids. The CDR3 DNA sequence: TGTGCCAGCAGTTTAAGCGGGGGGACCTACGAGCAGTACTTC. This sequence encodes CASSLSGGTYEQYF.

This clone has just a few counts. The V gene is TRBV27, the J gene TRBJ1-2; D perhaps matches TRBD1 (5 bases). This CDR3 spans 14 amino acids. V shed 3 bases and J shed 3 bases, with 11 bases lying between them. Germline V gene lookup returns CDR1 MNHEY and CDR2 SMNVEV (reference sequence). DNA for the CDR3: TGTGCCAGCAGTTTGAGGGACGGCCACTATGGCTACACCTTC. It specifies CASSLRDGHYGYTF.